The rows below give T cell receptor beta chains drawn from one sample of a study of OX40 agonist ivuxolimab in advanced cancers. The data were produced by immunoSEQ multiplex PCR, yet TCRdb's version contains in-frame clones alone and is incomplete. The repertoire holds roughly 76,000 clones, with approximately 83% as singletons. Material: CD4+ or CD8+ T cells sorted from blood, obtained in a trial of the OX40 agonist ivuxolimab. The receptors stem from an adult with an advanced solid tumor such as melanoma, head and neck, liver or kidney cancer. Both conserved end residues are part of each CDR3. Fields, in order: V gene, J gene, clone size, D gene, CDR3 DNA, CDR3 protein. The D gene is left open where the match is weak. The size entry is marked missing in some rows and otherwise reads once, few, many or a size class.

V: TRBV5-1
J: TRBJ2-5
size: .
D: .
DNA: TGCGCCAGCAGCTTGTTCGGGGTTAGGCAAGGGACCCAGTACTTC
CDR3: CASSLFGVRQGTQYF

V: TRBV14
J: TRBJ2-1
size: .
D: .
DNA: TGTGCCAGCAGCCACGGGATCTCCTACAATGAGCAGTTCTTC
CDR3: CASSHGISYNEQFF

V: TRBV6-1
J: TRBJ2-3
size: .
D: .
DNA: TGTGCCAGCACTAACACAGATACGCAGTATTTT
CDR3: CASTNTDTQYF

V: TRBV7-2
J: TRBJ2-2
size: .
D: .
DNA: TGTGCCAGCAGCTTAGCTGCTAGTCTAAGCGGGGAGCTGTTTTTT
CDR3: CASSLAASLSGELFF

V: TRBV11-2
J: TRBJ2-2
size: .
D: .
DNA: TGTGCCAGCAGCTTAGGGCTCCGGAACACCGGGGAGCTGTTTTTT
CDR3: CASSLGLRNTGELFF

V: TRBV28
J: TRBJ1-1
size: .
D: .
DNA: TGTGCCAGCCCCGAACGTGGGCACCCGAACACTGAAGCTTTCTTT
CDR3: CASPERGHPNTEAFF

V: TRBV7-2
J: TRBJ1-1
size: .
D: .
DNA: TGTGCCAGCAGTTTACACATGAACACTGAAGCTTTCTTT
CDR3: CASSLHMNTEAFF

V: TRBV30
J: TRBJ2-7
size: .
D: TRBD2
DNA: TGTGCCTGGAGTGGCCTGGGACTAGGAAGCTACGAGCAGTACTTC
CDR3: CAWSGLGLGSYEQYF

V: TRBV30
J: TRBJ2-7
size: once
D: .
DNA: TGTGCCTGGAGTAGGGGTCAGACCTACGAGCAGTACTTC
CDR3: CAWSRGQTYEQYF

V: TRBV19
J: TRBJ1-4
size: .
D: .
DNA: TGTGCCAGTGACCCAGGGTTGAATGAAAAACTGTTTTTT
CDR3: CASDPGLNEKLFF

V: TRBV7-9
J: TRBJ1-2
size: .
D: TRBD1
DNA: TGTGCCAGCAGCTCCTATAGGGGGACAGGGGGTAGTGGCTACACCTTC
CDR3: CASSSYRGTGGSGYTF

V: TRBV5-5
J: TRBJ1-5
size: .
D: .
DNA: TGTGCCAGCAGCTTGGTAGGTCAGCCCCAGCATTTT
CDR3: CASSLVGQPQHF

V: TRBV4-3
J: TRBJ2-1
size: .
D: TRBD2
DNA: TGCGCCAGCAGCCAGGCAAGCGGGAGCTCCTACAATGAGCAGTTCTTC
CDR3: CASSQASGSSYNEQFF

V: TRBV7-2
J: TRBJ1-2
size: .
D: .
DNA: TGTGCCAGCAGCCTTAGGCAGGGGTGGAACTATGGCTACACCTTC
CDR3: CASSLRQGWNYGYTF

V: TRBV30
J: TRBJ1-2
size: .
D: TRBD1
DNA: TGTGCCTGGAGTACAGGGGGGGCGGGAGGCTACACCTTC
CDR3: CAWSTGGAGGYTF

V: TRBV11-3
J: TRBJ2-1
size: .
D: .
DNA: TGTGCCAGCAGCTTCGGGAGTAGCTCCTACAATGAGCAGTTCTTC
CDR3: CASSFGSSSYNEQFF

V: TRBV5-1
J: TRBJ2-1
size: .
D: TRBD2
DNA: TGCGCCAGCAGCTTGGATGGGCTAGCGGGGGGGCGGGAGCAGTTCTTC
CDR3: CASSLDGLAGGREQFF

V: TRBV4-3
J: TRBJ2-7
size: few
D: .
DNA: TGCGCCAGCCGGGACGTCTGGGGCGAGCAGTACTTC
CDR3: CASRDVWGEQYF

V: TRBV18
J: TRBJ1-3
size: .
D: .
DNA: TGTGCCAGCTCACCCCCCCTCCGCGACAGCTCTGGAAACACCATATATTTT
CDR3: CASSPPLRDSSGNTIYF

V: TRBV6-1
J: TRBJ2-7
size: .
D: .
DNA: .
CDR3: CASSTSHVFEQYF

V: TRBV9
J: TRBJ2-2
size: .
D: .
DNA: TGTGCCAGCAGCGCACGACTGACTAGGAACACCGGGGAGCTGTTTTTT
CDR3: CASSARLTRNTGELFF

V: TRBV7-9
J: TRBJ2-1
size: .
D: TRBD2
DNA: TGTGCCAGCAGCTTAGTAACGGCTAGCGGCAACAATGAGCAGTTCTTC
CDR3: CASSLVTASGNNEQFF

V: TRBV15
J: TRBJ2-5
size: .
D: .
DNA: TGTGCCACCAGCGGAAGACAGCCTCTGGGAGAGACCCAGTACTTC
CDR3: CATSGRQPLGETQYF

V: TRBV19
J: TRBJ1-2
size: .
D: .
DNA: TGTGCCAGTAGCACAGGGCCAAACTATGGCTACACCTTC
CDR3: CASSTGPNYGYTF

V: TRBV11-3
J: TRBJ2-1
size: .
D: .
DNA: TGTGCCAGCAGCTTAGAACAAAGGACTATCAGGTTCCATGAGCAGTTCTTC
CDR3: CASSLEQRTIRFHEQFF

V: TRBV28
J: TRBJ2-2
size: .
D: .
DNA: TGTGCCAGCACGTACCGGTGGGGCATCTCGAACACCGGGGAGCTGTTTTTT
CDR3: CASTYRWGISNTGELFF

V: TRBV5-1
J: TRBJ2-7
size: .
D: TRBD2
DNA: TGCGCCAGCAGCCTTGGGGGGGTTCGTGGCTACGAGCAGTACTTC
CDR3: CASSLGGVRGYEQYF

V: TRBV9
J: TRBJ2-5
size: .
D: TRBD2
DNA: TGTGCCAGCAGCGAGACTAGCGGGAGATCAGAGACCCAGTACTTC
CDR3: CASSETSGRSETQYF

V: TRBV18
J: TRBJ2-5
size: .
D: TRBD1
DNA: TGTGCCAGCTCACGTGACAGGGGCGGCGAGACCCAGTACTTC
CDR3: CASSRDRGGETQYF

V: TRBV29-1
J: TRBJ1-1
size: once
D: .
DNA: TGCAGCGTTGGAAGAGGGCGACTATTGAACACTGAAGCTTTCTTT
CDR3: CSVGRGRLLNTEAFF

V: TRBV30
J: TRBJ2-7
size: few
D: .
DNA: TGTGCCGGGGGACCGGCAGATCGCTACGAGCAGTACTTC
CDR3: CAGGPADRYEQYF

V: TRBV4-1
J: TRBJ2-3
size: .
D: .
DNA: TGCGCCAGCAGCTCGCCTTCCCTGGTCTCAAATACGCAGTATTTT
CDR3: CASSSPSLVSNTQYF

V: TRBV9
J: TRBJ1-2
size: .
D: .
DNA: TGTGCCAGCAGCGCCCCGGGTGCGATAGGGACCTATGGCTACACCTTC
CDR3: CASSAPGAIGTYGYTF